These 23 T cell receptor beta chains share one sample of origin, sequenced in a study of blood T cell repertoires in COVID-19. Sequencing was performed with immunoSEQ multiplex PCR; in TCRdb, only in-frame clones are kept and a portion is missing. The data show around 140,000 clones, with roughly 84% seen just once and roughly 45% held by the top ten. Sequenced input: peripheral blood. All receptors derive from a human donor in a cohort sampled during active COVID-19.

The CDR3 reads CASSLRTGGSYNEQFF. As DNA, the CDR3 is TGTGCCAGCAGCTTGCGGACAGGGGGGTCCTACAATGAGCAGTTCTTC. The chain links TRBV11-2 to TRBJ2-1; the match to TRBD1 covers 10 bases. The CDR3 loop spans 16 amino acids. The V gene's germline CDR1 is SGHAT and CDR2 FQNNGV. The V gene end was trimmed by 3 bases and the J gene end by 1 base; junction bases not matched to a gene: 3. The full variable domain, in which reference TRBV11-2 and TRBJ2-1 provide the parts outside the CDR3, is EAGVAQSPRYKIIEKRQSVAFWCNPISGHATLYWYQQILGQGPKLLIQFQNNGVVDDSQLPKDRFSAERLKGVDSTLKIQPAKLEDSAVYLCASSLRTGGSYNEQFFGPGTRLTVL.

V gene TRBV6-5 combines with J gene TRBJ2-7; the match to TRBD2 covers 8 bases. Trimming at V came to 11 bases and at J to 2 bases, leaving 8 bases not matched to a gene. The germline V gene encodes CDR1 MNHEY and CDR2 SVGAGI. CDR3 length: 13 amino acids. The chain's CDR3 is CAARYSGTYEQYF. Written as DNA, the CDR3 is TGTGCCGCGCGGTATAGCGGGACCTACGAGCAGTACTTC.

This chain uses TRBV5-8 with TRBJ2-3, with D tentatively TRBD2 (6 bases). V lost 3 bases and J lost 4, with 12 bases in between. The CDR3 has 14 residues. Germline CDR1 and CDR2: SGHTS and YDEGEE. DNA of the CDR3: TGTGCCAGCAGCTATGGGGAGGCCCCAGATACGCAGTATTTT. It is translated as CASSYGEAPDTQYF. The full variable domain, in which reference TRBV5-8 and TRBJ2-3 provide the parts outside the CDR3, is EAGVTQSPTHLIKTRGQQATLRCSPISGHTSVYWYQQALGLGLQFLLWYDEGEERNRGNFPPRFSGRQFPNYSSELNVNALELEDSALYLCASSYGEAPDTQYFGPGTRLTVL.

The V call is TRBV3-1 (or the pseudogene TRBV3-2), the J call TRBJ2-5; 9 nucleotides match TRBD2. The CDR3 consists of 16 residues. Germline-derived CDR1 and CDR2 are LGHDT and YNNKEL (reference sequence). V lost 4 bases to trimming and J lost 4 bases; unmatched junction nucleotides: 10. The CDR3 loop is CASSLPLAGDVETQYF. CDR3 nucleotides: TGTGCCAGCAGCCTCCCCTTAGCGGGAGATGTAGAGACCCAGTACTTC.

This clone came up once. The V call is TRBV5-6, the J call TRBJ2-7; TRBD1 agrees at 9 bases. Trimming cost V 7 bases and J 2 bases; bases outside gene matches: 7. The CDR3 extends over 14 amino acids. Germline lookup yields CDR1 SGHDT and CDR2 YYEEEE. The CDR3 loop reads CASGLNRGPYEQYV. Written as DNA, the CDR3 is TGTGCCAGCGGACTCAACAGGGGGCCCTACGAGCAGTACGTC.

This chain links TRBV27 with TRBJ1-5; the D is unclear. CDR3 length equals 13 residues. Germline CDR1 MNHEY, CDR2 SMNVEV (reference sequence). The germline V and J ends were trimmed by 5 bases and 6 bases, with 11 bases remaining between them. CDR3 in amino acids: CASSPMVSQPQHF. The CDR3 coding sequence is TGTGCCAGCAGTCCAATGGTGAGTCAGCCCCAGCATTTT.

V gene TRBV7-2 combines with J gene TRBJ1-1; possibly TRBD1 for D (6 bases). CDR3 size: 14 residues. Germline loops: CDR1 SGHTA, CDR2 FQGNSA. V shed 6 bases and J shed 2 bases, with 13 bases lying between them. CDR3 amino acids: CASRSGQLNTEAFF. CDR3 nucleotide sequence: TGTGCCAGCAGATCCGGACAGTTAAACACTGAAGCTTTCTTT.

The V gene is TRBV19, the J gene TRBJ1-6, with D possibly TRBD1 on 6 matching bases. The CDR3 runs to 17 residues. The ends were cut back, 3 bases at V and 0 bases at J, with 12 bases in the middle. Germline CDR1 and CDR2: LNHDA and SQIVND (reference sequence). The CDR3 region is CASSIRGRSSYNSPLHF. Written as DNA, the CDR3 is TGTGCCAGTAGTATCAGGGGACGGAGCTCCTATAATTCACCCCTCCACTTT.

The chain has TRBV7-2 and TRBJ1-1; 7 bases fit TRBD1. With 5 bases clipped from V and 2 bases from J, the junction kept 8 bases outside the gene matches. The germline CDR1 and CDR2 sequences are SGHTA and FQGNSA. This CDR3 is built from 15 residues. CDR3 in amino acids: CASSREDRSNTEAFF. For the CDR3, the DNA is TGTGCCAGCAGCCGCGAGGACAGGTCAAACACTGAAGCTTTCTTT.

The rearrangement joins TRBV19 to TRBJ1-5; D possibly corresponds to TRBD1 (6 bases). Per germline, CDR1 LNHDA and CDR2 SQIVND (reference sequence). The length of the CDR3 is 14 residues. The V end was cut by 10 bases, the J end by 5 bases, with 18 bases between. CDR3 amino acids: CATQTGFLDQPQHF. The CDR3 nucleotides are TGTGCCACCCAAACAGGGTTCCTTGATCAGCCCCAGCATTTT.

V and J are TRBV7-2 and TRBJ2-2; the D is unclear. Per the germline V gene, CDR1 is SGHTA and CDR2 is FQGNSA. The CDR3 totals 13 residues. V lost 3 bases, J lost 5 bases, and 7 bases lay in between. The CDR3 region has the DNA TGTGCCAGCAGCTTTACTCCGACCGGGGAGCTGTTTTTT. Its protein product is CASSFTPTGELFF.

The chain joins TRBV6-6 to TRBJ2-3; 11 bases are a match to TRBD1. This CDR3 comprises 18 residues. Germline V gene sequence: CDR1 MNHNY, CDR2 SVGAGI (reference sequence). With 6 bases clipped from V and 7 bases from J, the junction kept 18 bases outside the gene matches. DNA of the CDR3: TGTGCCAGCAGACGAGGGGGCACGGGGACAGGGGGACAAAATACGCAGTATTTT. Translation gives CASRRGGTGTGGQNTQYF.

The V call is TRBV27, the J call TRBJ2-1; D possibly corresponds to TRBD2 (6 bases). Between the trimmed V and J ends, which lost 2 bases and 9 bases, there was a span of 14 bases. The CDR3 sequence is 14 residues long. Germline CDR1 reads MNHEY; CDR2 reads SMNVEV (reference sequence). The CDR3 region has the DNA TGTGCCAGCAGTTTACCGGGATGGAGGGGTGAGCAGTTCTTC. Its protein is CASSLPGWRGEQFF.

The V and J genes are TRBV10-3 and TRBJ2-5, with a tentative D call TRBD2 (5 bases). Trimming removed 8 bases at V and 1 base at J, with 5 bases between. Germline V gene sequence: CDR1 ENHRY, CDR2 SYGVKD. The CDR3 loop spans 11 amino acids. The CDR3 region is CAIGGQETQYF. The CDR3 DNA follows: TGTGCCATCGGAGGCCAAGAGACCCAGTACTTC.

CDR3 sequence (DNA): TGTGCCAGCAGCCTAACGGAGCATAGCAATCAGCCCCAGCATTTT. Translation gives CASSLTEHSNQPQHF. The chain is built from TRBV7-2 and TRBJ1-5; D gene uncertain. V lost 5 bases to trimming and J lost 0 bases, with 11 bases between them. This CDR3 is 15 amino acids long. Germline CDR1 reads SGHTA; CDR2 reads FQGNSA. The variable domain in full, with the rest retrieved from reference TRBV7-2 and TRBJ1-5, is GAGVSQSPSNKVTEKGKDVELRCDPISGHTALYWYRQSLGQGLEFLIYFQGNSAPDKSGLPSDRFSAERTGGSVSTLTIQRTQQEDSAVYLCASSLTEHSNQPQHFGDGTRLSIL.

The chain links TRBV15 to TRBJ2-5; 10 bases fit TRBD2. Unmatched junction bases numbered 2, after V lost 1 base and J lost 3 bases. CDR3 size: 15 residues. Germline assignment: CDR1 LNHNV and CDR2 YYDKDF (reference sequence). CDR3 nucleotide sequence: TGTGCCACCAGCAGAGGAGCGGGGGGGGAAGAGACCCAGTACTTC. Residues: CATSRGAGGEETQYF. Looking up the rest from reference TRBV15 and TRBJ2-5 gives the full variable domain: DAMVIQNPRYQVTQFGKPVTLSCSQTLNHNVMYWYQQKSSQAPKLLFHYYDKDFNNEADTPDNFQSRRPNTSFCFLDIRSPGLGDTAMYLCATSRGAGGEETQYFGPGTRLLVL.

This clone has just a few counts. CDR3 loop: CASSPRTGKAYGYTF. The DNA of the CDR3 is TGTGCCAGTAGTCCTCGGACAGGGAAAGCTTATGGCTACACCTTC. The chain links TRBV19 to TRBJ1-2, with 8 bases lining up with TRBD1. Germline loops: CDR1 LNHDA, CDR2 SQIVND (reference sequence). Germline trimming cut 5 bases from V and 5 bases from J; bases unmatched to any gene: 10. The CDR3 consists of 15 residues.

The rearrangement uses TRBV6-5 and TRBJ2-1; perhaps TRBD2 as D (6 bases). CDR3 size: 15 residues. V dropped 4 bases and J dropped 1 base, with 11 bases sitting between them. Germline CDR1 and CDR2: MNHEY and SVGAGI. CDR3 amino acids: CASSWREGSYNEQFF. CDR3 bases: TGTGCCAGCAGTTGGCGGGAAGGGTCCTACAATGAGCAGTTCTTC.

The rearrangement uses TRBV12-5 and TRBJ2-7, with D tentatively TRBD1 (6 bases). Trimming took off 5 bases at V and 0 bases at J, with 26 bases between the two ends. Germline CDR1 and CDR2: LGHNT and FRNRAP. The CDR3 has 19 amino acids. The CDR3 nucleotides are TGTGCTAGTGGTCCGCCTACCATGGACAGCCCGGAGCTCTCCTACGAGCAGTACGTC. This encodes CASGPPTMDSPELSYEQYV.

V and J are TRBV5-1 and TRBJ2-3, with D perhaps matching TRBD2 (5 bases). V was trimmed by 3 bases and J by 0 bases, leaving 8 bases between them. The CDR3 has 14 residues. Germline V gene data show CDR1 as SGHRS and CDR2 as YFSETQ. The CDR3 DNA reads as TGCGCCAGCAGCTGGACTGATAGCACAGATACGCAGTATTTT. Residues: CASSWTDSTDTQYF.

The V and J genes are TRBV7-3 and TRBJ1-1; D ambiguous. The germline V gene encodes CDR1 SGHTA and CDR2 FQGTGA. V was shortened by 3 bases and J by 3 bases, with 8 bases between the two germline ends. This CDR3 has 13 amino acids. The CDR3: CASSFEGYTEAFF. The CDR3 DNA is TGTGCCAGCAGCTTCGAGGGATACACTGAAGCTTTCTTT.

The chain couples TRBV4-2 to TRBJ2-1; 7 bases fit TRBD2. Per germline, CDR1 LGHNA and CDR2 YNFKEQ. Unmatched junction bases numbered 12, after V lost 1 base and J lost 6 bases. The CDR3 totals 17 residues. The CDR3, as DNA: TGTGCCAGCAGCCAAGGGTTTCTGGCGGGGGAGGGCAATGAGCAGTTCTTC. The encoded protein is CASSQGFLAGEGNEQFF.

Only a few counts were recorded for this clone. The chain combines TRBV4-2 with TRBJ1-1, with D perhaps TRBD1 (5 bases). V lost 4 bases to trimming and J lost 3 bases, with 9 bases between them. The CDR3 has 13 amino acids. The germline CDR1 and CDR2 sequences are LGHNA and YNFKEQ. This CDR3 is CASSRREDTEAFF. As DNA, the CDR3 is TGTGCCAGCAGCCGCAGGGAGGACACTGAAGCTTTCTTT.